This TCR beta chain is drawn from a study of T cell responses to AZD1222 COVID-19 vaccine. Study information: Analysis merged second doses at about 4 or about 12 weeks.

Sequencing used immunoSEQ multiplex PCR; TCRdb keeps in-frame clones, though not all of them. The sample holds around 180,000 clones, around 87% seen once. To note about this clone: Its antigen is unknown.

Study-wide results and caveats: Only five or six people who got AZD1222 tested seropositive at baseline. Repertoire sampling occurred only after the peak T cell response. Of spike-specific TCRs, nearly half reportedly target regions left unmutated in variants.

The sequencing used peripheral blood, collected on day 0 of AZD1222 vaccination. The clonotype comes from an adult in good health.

CDR3 in DNA: TGTGCTAGCTCCGACGATAGGAATGAGCAGTTCTTC. It encodes CASSDDRNEQFF. The chain is built from TRBV12-5 and TRBJ2-1, with D unresolved. The CDR3 is 12 amino acids. Trimming took 9 bases from V and 7 from J, leaving 13 bases between them. Germline-derived CDR1 and CDR2 are LGHNT and FRNRAP.